This entry features one T cell receptor (beta chain) sequence. Its matching antigen is unknown. This record comes from a study of response to subunit inactivated influenza vaccine. Per germline, CDR1 SGHTA and CDR2 FQGNSA. This CDR3 spans 12 amino acids. V lost 3 bases and J 3 bases, leaving 5 bases between the germline ends. MiXCR was run by TCRdb on the RT-PCR reads, yielding one entry per CDR3 protein. The profile covers 530,000 or so distinct CDR3 sequences, with approximately 24% appearing a single time and 1.9% taken by the ten largest. General study findings and limits: Each seasonal influenza vaccination, the authors suggested, recruits few new T cells.

The TCR originated in a man between 50 and 59 years old who received an inactivated influenza vaccine. Sequenced here: CD4+ T cells sorted from PBMCs, sampled 4 to 6 days after vaccination. This chain joins TRBV7-2 and TRBJ2-5, with D uncertain. CDR3 coding DNA: TGTGCCAGCAGCTTTATTGAAGAGACCCAGTACTTC. It yields the protein CASSFIEETQYF.